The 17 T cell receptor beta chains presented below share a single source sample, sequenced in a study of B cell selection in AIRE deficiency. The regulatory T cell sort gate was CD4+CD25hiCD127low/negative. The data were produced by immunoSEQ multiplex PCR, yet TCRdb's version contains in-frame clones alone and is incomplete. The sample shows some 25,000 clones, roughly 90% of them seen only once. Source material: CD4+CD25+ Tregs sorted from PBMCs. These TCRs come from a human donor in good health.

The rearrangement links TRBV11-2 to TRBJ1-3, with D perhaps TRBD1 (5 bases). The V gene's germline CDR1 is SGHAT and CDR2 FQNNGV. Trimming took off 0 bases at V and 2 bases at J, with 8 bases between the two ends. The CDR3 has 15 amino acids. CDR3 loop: CASSLESGAGNTIYF. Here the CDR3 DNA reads TGTGCCAGCAGCTTAGAGTCGGGGGCTGGAAACACCATATATTTT.

The CDR3 nucleotides are TGTGCCATCAGTGACGCCGACAGGGACTATGGCTACACCTTC. Its protein product is CAISDADRDYGYTF. V gene TRBV10-3 combines with J gene TRBJ1-2, with 7 bases matching TRBD1. The CDR3 extends over 14 amino acids. Trimming took 3 bases from V and 3 from J; bases not matched to a gene: 4. Germline V CDR1 and CDR2: ENHRY, SYGVKD.

The CDR3 is CASSQDLKTGELFF. CDR3 bases: TGCGCCAGCAGCCAGGACTTGAAAACCGGGGAGCTGTTTTTT. The chain is built from TRBV5-1 and TRBJ2-2, with a possible D match to TRBD2 (5 bases). The CDR3 covers 14 residues. Germline CDR1 is SGHRS and CDR2 is YFSETQ. Trimming took off 4 bases at V and 5 bases at J, with 12 bases between the two ends.

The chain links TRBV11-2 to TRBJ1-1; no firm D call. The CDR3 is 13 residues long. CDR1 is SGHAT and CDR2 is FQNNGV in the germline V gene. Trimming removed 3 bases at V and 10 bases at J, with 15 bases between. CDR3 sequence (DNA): TGTGCCAGCAGCTTCCCCGGGGTTTCGGGAGCTTTCTTT. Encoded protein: CASSFPGVSGAFF.

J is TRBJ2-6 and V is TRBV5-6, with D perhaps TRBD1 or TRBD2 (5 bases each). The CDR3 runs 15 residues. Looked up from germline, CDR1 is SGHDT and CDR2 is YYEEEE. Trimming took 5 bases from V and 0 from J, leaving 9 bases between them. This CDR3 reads CASSLGGSGANVLTF. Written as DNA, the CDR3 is TGTGCCAGCAGTCTTGGGGGCTCTGGGGCCAACGTCCTGACTTTC. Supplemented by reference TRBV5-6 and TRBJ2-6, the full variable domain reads DAGVTQSPTHLIKTRGQQVTLRCSPKSGHDTVSWYQQALGQGPQFIFQYYEEEERQRGNFPDRFSGHQFPNYSSELNVNALLLGDSALYLCASSLGGSGANVLTFGAGSRLTVL.

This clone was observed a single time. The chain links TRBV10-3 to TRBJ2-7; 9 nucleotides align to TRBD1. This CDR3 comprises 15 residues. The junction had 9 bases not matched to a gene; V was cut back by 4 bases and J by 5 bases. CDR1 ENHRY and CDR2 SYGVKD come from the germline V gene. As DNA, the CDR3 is TGTGCCATCAGTGGACCGGGACAGGGACAGAACGAGCAGTACTTC. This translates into CAISGPGQGQNEQYF.

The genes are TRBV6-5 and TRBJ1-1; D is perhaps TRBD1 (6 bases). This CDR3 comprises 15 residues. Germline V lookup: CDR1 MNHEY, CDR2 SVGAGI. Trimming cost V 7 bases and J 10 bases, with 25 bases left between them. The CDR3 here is CASTPPGARGLLAFF. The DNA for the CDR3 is TGTGCCAGCACCCCCCCAGGGGCCCGAGGCCTTTTAGCTTTCTTT.

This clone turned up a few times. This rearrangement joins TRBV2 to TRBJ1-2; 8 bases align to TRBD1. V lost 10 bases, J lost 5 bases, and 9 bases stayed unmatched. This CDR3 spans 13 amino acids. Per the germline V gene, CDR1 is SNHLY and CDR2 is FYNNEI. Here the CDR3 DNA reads TGTGCCACCTCGACAGGGGTAGGGTATGGCTACACCTTC. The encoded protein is CATSTGVGYGYTF.

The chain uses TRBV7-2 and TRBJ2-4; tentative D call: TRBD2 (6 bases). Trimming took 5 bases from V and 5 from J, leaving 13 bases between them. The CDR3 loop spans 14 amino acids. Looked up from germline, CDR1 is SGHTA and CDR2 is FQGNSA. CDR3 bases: TGTGCCAGCAGCCCGGGGAGGCAGCAAAACATTCAGTACTTC. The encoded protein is CASSPGRQQNIQYF.

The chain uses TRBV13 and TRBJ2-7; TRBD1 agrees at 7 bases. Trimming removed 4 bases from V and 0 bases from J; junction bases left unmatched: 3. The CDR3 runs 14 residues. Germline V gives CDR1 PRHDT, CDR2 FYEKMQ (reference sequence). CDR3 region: CASSSNRGSYEQYF. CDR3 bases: TGTGCCAGCAGCTCAAACAGGGGCTCCTACGAGCAGTACTTC. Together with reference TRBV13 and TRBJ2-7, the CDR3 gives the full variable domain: AAGVIQSPRHLIKEKRETATLKCYPIPRHDTVYWYQQGPGQDPQFLISFYEKMQSDKGSIPDRFSAQQFSDYHSELNMSSLELGDSALYFCASSSNRGSYEQYFGPGTRLTVT.

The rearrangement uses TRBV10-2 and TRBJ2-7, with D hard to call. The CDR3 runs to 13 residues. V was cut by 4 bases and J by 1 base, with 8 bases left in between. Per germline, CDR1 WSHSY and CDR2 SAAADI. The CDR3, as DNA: TGCGCCAGCAGTGGAGCCTTGTCCTACGAGCAGTACTTC. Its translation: CASSGALSYEQYF.

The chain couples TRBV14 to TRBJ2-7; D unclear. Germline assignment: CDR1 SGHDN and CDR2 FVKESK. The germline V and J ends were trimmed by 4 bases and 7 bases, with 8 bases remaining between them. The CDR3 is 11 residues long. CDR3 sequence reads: CASSRMGEQYF. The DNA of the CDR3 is TGTGCCAGCAGCCGAATGGGTGAGCAGTACTTC.

The CDR3, as DNA: TGCGCCAGCACCTCGGACAGGCGGAACACCATATATTTT. Translation gives CASTSDRRNTIYF. The chain has TRBV5-1 and TRBJ1-3; TRBD1 agrees at 7 bases. This CDR3 contains 13 residues. V was clipped by 6 bases and J by 7 bases; unmatched bases: 7. Germline loops: CDR1 SGHRS, CDR2 YFSETQ.

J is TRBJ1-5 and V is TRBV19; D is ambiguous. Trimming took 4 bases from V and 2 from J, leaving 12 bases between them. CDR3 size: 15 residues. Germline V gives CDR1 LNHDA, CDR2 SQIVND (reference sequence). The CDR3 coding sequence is TGTGCCAGTAGTACCGAACACAGTCGCAATCAGCCCCAGCATTTT. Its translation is CASSTEHSRNQPQHF.

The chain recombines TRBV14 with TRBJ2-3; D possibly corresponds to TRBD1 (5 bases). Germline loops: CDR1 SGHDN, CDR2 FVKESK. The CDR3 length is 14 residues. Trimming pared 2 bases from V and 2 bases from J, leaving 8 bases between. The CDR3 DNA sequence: TGTGCCAGCAGCCAAAGACAGCCCACAGATACGCAGTATTTT. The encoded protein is CASSQRQPTDTQYF.

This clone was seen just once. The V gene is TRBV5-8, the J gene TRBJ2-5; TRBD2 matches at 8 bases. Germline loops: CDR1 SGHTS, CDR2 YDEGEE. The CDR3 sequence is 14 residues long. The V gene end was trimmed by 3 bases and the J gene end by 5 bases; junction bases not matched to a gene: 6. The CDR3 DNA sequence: TGTGCCAGCAGCTCGGGGGGGCCATGGGAGACCCAGTACTTC. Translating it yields CASSSGGPWETQYF.

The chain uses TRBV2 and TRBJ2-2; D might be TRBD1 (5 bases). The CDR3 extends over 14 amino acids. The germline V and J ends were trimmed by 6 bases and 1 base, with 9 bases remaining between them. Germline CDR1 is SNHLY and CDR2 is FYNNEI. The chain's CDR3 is CASRMDKNTGELFF. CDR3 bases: TGTGCCAGCAGAATGGACAAGAACACCGGGGAGCTGTTTTTT.